Given below is one T cell receptor (beta chain) in context. This clonotype was recorded many times. Its antigen remains undetermined. There are no base qualities to consult, and no much larger clone falls within one base. The record originates from a study of patients and donors after allogeneic stem cell transplantation (dated by TCRdb to about 2020). Library method: RT-PCR. Reads for this sample came from a NextSeq 550. In TCRdb, the public reads were trimmed at Q25 with fastp and aligned with MiXCR, with productive beta chains retained. One record per CDR3 amino acid sequence lists the most common genes and DNA. In this sample the table shows 110,000 or so distinct CDR3 sequences, around 35% of which occur a single time. Around 25% of the sample goes to the ten largest clones. Trimming costs V 5 bases and J 3 bases, and their ends lie 7 bases apart. The CDR3 numbers 12 residues from cysteine through phenylalanine. Only the CDR3 DNA stays, 36 bases, in frame from base 1. CDR1 SGHTA and CDR2 FQGNSA were looked up in the germline V gene.

Sequences were obtained from blood, either unsorted or a sorted T cell fraction (not recorded which). The receptor was isolated from a human donor who was either an allogeneic HSCT recipient or a stem cell or donor lymphocyte infusion donor (not recorded which). It is not recorded whose cells these are; they may come from a transplant donor. Rearrangement joined TRBV7-2 to TRBJ1-1; no D gene is confidently identified. The DNA sequence is as follows: TGTGCCAGCAGCACAAGGTACACTGAAGCTTTCTTT. Its protein reads: CASSTRYTEAFF. When the CDR3 is completed using the reference TRBV7-2 and TRBJ1-1 genes on either side, the full variable domain is GAGVSQSPSNKVTEKGKDVELRCDPISGHTALYWYRQSLGQGLEFLIYFQGNSAPDKSGLPSDRFSAERTGGSVSTLTIQRTQQEDSAVYLCASSTRYTEAFFGQGTRLTVV.